These 30 T cell receptor beta chains were all obtained from the same sample, sequenced in a study of OX40 agonist ivuxolimab in advanced cancers. Measured with immunoSEQ multiplex PCR; TCRdb has only the in-frame clones, and not every one. The sample lists about 67,000 clones; 85% were seen once. The sample consisted of CD4+ or CD8+ T cells sorted from blood, taken in a trial of the OX40 agonist ivuxolimab. These receptors were collected from an adult with an advanced solid tumor such as melanoma, head and neck, liver or kidney cancer.

The rearrangement uses TRBV5-4 and TRBJ1-2, with D hard to call. This CDR3 is built from 16 residues. V lost 0 bases, J lost 1 base, and 13 bases lay in between. Looked up from germline, CDR1 is SGHNT and CDR2 is YYREEE (reference sequence). This chain's CDR3 is CASSLGPFGLNYGYTF. The CDR3 region has the DNA TGTGCCAGCAGCTTGGGCCCCTTTGGCCTTAACTATGGCTACACCTTC.

In its sample, this clone was seen once. CDR3 protein: CASSRGTFQIQYF. CDR3 coding DNA: TGTGCCAGCAGCCGCGGGACCTTCCAAATTCAGTACTTC. The chain couples TRBV7-2 to TRBJ2-4; TRBD2 is a possible D gene (6 bases). V lost 5 bases and J lost 10, with 15 bases in between. In germline, CDR1 is SGHTA, CDR2 FQGNSA. This CDR3 has 13 residues.

The chain has TRBV19 and TRBJ1-5, with 7 bases lining up with TRBD1. Germline V gene data show CDR1 as LNHDA and CDR2 as SQIVND (reference sequence). Trimming took 4 bases from V and 4 from J; bases not matched to a gene: 4. This CDR3 has 14 residues. In DNA, the CDR3 is TGTGCCAGTAGTACTCCGGGACAGAATCAGCCCCAGCATTTT. It encodes CASSTPGQNQPQHF.

The chain is built from TRBV28 and TRBJ1-1, with D perhaps TRBD1 (5 bases). This CDR3 region has 15 residues. V was pared by 2 bases and J by 11 bases, with 21 bases between. Germline V CDR1 and CDR2: MDHEN, SYDVKM. In DNA, the CDR3 is TGTGCCAGCAGTTTAAGTGACAGTGCTTTGCTTGGGGCTTTCTTT. This codes for CASSLSDSALLGAFF.

This clone has only a few counts. This chain joins TRBV6-5 and TRBJ2-5, with 10 bases matching TRBD2. From germline, CDR1 is MNHEY and CDR2 SVGAGI. The CDR3 contains 15 residues. V shed 4 bases, J shed 4 bases, and the junction held 6 bases outside the gene matches. CDR3 sequence reads: CASSLAGGRGETQYF. The CDR3 region has the DNA TGTGCCAGCAGTTTAGCGGGAGGACGGGGAGAGACCCAGTACTTC.

This rearrangement joins TRBV6-6 to TRBJ2-3; possibly TRBD2 for D (5 bases). Germline V gene lookup returns CDR1 MNHNY and CDR2 SVGAGI (reference sequence). The CDR3 has 11 amino acids. The V end lost 7 bases, the J end lost 6 bases, and 8 bases lay between the germline ends. CDR3 DNA sequence: TGTGCCAGCACCACGGGGGATACGCAGTATTTT. This gives the protein CASTTGDTQYF.

The table lists this clone with a few counts. The chain has TRBV14 and TRBJ2-3, with D perhaps matching TRBD2 (6 bases). CDR1 and CDR2 (germline): SGHDN, FVKESK. This CDR3 contains 13 residues. Trimming removed 3 bases at V and 6 bases at J, with 10 bases between. CDR3 DNA sequence: TGTGCCAGCAGCCAGACTAGTTTGGATACGCAGTATTTT. Protein: CASSQTSLDTQYF.

The genes are TRBV11-2 and TRBJ1-1; D ambiguous. Deletions cut 5 bases from V and 4 bases from J, with 14 bases between. The CDR3 length is 14 residues. CDR1 is SGHAT, CDR2 FQNNGV, per germline. CDR3 loop: CASSRQLYVTEAFF. In DNA, the CDR3 is TGTGCCAGCAGCCGGCAATTATATGTCACTGAAGCTTTCTTT. Full variable domain (remainder filled in from reference TRBV11-2 and TRBJ1-1): EAGVAQSPRYKIIEKRQSVAFWCNPISGHATLYWYQQILGQGPKLLIQFQNNGVVDDSQLPKDRFSAERLKGVDSTLKIQPAKLEDSAVYLCASSRQLYVTEAFFGQGTRLTVV.

This clone was counted only a few times. The rearrangement joins TRBV6-1 to TRBJ1-4, with TRBD1 as a possible D gene (5 bases). Germline V gene data show CDR1 as MNHNS and CDR2 as SASEGT. The germline V and J ends were trimmed by 6 bases and 5 bases, with 13 bases remaining between them. The CDR3 has 14 residues. As DNA, the CDR3 is TGTGCCAGCAGGGTTCAGGGCTTCAATGAAAAACTGTTTTTT. It encodes CASRVQGFNEKLFF.

Here the CDR3 reads CASKVTGMVQPQHF. DNA of the CDR3: TGTGCCAGCAAGGTAACAGGGATGGTTCAGCCCCAGCATTTT. The rearrangement uses TRBV6-1 and TRBJ1-5; D is perhaps TRBD1 (6 bases). Germline V gives CDR1 MNHNS, CDR2 SASEGT. CDR3 length: 14 amino acids. V lost 7 bases and J lost 6, with 16 bases in between.

This chain uses TRBV6-4 with TRBJ1-5; D is possibly TRBD1 (5 bases). The CDR3 length is 13 residues. The ends were cut back, 3 bases at V and 6 bases at J, with 9 bases in the middle. Germline V lookup: CDR1 MRHNA, CDR2 SNTAGT. The CDR3 reads CASSEQAAQPQHF. The CDR3 coding sequence is TGTGCCAGCAGTGAACAGGCGGCTCAGCCCCAGCATTTT.

The chain has TRBV2 and TRBJ2-1, with 10 bases aligning to TRBD2. The germline V gene encodes CDR1 SNHLY and CDR2 FYNNEI. This CDR3 contains 17 residues. V gave up 7 bases and J gave up 3 bases; unmatched junction bases: 12. The CDR3 nucleotides are TGTGCCAGCATTCCGAAAGGGGCTAGCGGGAGCTACAATGAGCAGTTCTTC. This translates into CASIPKGASGSYNEQFF.

This chain uses TRBV6-1 with TRBJ1-2, with D perhaps matching TRBD1 (6 bases). Germline V gene data show CDR1 as MNHNS and CDR2 as SASEGT. V lost 3 bases to trimming and J lost 5 bases, with 10 bases between them. The CDR3 is made up of 13 amino acids. CDR3 sequence reads: CASSDRQAYGYTF. In nucleotides, the CDR3 is TGTGCCAGCAGTGACCGACAGGCATATGGCTACACCTTC.

Worth noting for this clone: Possible read error: a much larger clone is one base away. The chain employs TRBV5-1 and TRBJ1-3, with a tentative D call TRBD1 (6 bases). V lost 1 base and J 2 bases, leaving 7 bases between the germline ends. Germline lookup yields CDR1 SGHRS and CDR2 YFSETQ. The CDR3 has 14 amino acids. CDR3 amino acids: CASSLNRAGNTIYF. CDR3 nucleotide sequence: TGCGCCAGCAGCTTGAACAGGGCTGGAAACACCATATATTTT.

The chain combines TRBV21-1 with TRBJ2-1; TRBD2, the D gene given by the table, was not confirmed from the DNA. TRBV21-1 corresponds to a pseudogene. The CDR3 contains 21 residues. CDR3 sequence reads: CASSKEWRGPGRPEENNEQFF. The CDR3 DNA sequence: TGTGCCAGCAGCAAAGAGTGGCGGGGGCCCGGCAGGCCTGAGGAAAACAATGAGCAGTTCTTC.

The chain is built from TRBV5-5 and TRBJ2-1; D remains ambiguous. V was shortened by 3 bases and J by 2 bases, with 3 bases between the two germline ends. Germline-derived CDR1 and CDR2 are SGHKS and YYEKEE (reference sequence). The CDR3 runs 12 residues. Here the CDR3 reads CASSSPYNEQFF. Written as DNA, the CDR3 is TGTGCCAGCAGCTCTCCCTACAATGAGCAGTTCTTC.

The rearrangement links TRBV9 to TRBJ2-3; D unresolved. The V end was cut by 0 bases, the J end by 6 bases, with 11 bases between. CDR3 length: 14 amino acids. CDR1 SGDLS and CDR2 YYNGEE come from the germline V gene. The DNA for the CDR3 is TGTGCCAGCAGCGTAGAGGCAACCCGCGATACGCAGTATTTT. Translated, it gives CASSVEATRDTQYF.

V gene TRBV6-1 combines with J gene TRBJ2-3; TRBD1 might be the D (6 bases). This CDR3 has 18 residues. The V gene's germline CDR1 is MNHNS and CDR2 SASEGT. V gave up 2 bases and J gave up 0 bases, with 18 bases separating them. The CDR3 bases are TGTGCCAGCAGTGAAAGCCCTTGGGGGCCATCTAGCACAGATACGCAGTATTTT. Its protein product is CASSESPWGPSSTDTQYF.

The CDR3 region is CASSESYTGELFF. The CDR3 region has the DNA TGTGCCAGCAGTGAATCTTACACCGGGGAGCTGTTTTTT. The chain is built from TRBV2 and TRBJ2-2, with D unresolved. V lost 2 bases to trimming and J lost 3 bases, with 4 bases between them. Germline V gene lookup returns CDR1 SNHLY and CDR2 FYNNEI. The CDR3 has 13 residues.

The chain has TRBV25-1 and TRBJ1-1; D is undetermined. The CDR3 is 14 amino acids. The V and J ends lost 1 base and 14 bases respectively, with 20 bases between them. Germline-derived CDR1 and CDR2 are MGHDK and SYGVNS. The CDR3 spells CASSESESFQRVFF. CDR3 DNA: TGTGCCAGCAGTGAATCCGAATCGTTTCAGCGAGTGTTCTTT.

This clone was picked up one time. The J gene is TRBJ2-5, the V gene TRBV19, with 10 bases lining up with TRBD2. The CDR3 sequence is 15 residues long. With V trimmed by 3 bases and J by 4 bases, 5 bases remained unmatched. The germline V gene has CDR1 LNHDA and CDR2 SQIVND (reference sequence). The CDR3, as DNA: TGTGCCAGTAGTATCGAGGGGACTAGCGTAGAGACCCAGTACTTC. This sequence encodes CASSIEGTSVETQYF.

In DNA, the CDR3 is TGTGCCAGCAGCCTTAGTGCCGGGGAGCTGTTTTTT. It yields the protein CASSLSAGELFF. The chain combines TRBV7-8 with TRBJ2-2, with D unclear. The length of the CDR3 is 12 residues. V dropped 5 bases and J dropped 6 bases, with 7 bases sitting between them. CDR1 and CDR2 (germline): SGHVS, FQNEAQ.

This clone was found once. The gene calls are TRBV7-6 and TRBJ1-4, with unresolved D. Trimming left V 5 bases short and J 8 bases short, with 12 bases between. Per germline, CDR1 SGHVS and CDR2 FNYEAQ. The CDR3 contains 13 residues. The CDR3 protein is CASSPAREEKLFF. The CDR3 DNA is TGTGCCAGCAGCCCCGCGAGGGAGGAAAAACTGTTTTTT.

A remark on this clone: At one end the junction does not follow the germline gene, possibly because of a read error. J is TRBJ2-3 and V is TRBV20-1, with 11 bases fitting TRBD2. The CDR3 covers 11 residues. CDR1 is DFQATT, CDR2 SNEGSKA, per germline (reference sequence). The CDR3 DNA reads TGCAGTGCTAAAACTAGCGGGGGCGCGGATTTT. Encoded protein: CSAKTSGGADF.

This chain connects TRBV7-9 to TRBJ1-4; D may be TRBD1 (6 bases). CDR3 length: 14 amino acids. Germline lookup yields CDR1 SEHNR and CDR2 FQNEAQ (reference sequence). V lost 2 bases and J 4 bases, leaving 8 bases between the germline ends. The CDR3 DNA sequence: TGTGCCAGCAGCTTACTAGGGGGTAATGAAAAACTGTTTTTT. The encoded protein is CASSLLGGNEKLFF.

This chain uses TRBV7-9 with TRBJ1-1, with D possibly TRBD1 on 5 matching bases. The CDR3 totals 14 residues. V was shortened by 5 bases and J by 4 bases, with 14 bases between the two germline ends. Germline V gene lookup returns CDR1 SEHNR and CDR2 FQNEAQ (reference sequence). The CDR3 protein is CASSQGRESTEAFF. The CDR3 bases are TGTGCCAGCAGCCAGGGCAGGGAGAGCACTGAAGCTTTCTTT.

V usage is TRBV6-1 and J usage is TRBJ1-3; D gene ambiguous. Germline CDR1 reads MNHNS; CDR2 reads SASEGT. This CDR3 spans 11 amino acids. Trimming took 8 bases from V and 4 from J, leaving 6 bases between them. The CDR3 DNA sequence: TGTGCCAGCGGATCGGGAAACACCATATATTTT. Translation gives CASGSGNTIYF.

This chain joins TRBV5-1 and TRBJ2-3; 7 bases map to TRBD1. The CDR3 extends over 15 amino acids. From germline, CDR1 is SGHRS and CDR2 YFSETQ. J was trimmed by 4 bases and V by 4 bases; bases with no gene match: 9. The CDR3 loop reads CASSLGQVVSDTQYF. CDR3 coding DNA: TGCGCCAGCAGCCTAGGACAGGTAGTATCAGATACGCAGTATTTT.

V is TRBV2 and J is TRBJ2-1, with a possible D match to TRBD2 (5 bases). CDR1 and CDR2 from the germline V gene are SNHLY and FYNNEI. V shed 4 bases and J shed 8 bases, with 6 bases lying between them. The CDR3 spans 11 residues. The CDR3: CASSVGDEQFF. The CDR3 DNA reads TGTGCCAGCAGTGTCGGGGATGAGCAGTTCTTC.

With regard to this clone: An end of the junction does not agree with germline; a read error may underlie this. This chain links TRBV6-5 with TRBJ2-2; TRBD1 matches at 11 bases. CDR3 length: 15 amino acids. Germline V CDR1 and CDR2: MNHEY, SVGAGI. CDR3 bases: TGTGCCGGCAGTTACGGGACAGGGGGCACCGGGGAGCTGTTTTTT. The encoded protein is CAGSYGTGGTGELFF.